This TCR beta chain was recovered during a study of PD-L1 blockade in urothelial cancer. The CDR3 loop spans 13 amino acids. Deletions cut 7 bases from V and 6 bases from J, with 16 bases between. Germline V gives CDR1 SGHTA, CDR2 FQGNSA. Sequencing used immunoSEQ multiplex PCR; TCRdb keeps in-frame clones, though not all of them. Among about 27,000 clones listed, more than 70% were seen once. Noted time point: peripheral blood 6 weeks after treatment start. The V gene is TRBV7-2, the J gene TRBJ2-7; D may be TRBD1 (6 bases). The TCR comes from a man aged 65 to 79 with urothelial cancer. Sequences were derived from PBMCs, sampled around atezolizumab (anti-PD-L1) treatment. The CDR3 loop reads CASTYLEGVEQYF. Written as DNA, the CDR3 is TGTGCCAGCACCTACTTAGAGGGGGTCGAGCAGTACTTC.